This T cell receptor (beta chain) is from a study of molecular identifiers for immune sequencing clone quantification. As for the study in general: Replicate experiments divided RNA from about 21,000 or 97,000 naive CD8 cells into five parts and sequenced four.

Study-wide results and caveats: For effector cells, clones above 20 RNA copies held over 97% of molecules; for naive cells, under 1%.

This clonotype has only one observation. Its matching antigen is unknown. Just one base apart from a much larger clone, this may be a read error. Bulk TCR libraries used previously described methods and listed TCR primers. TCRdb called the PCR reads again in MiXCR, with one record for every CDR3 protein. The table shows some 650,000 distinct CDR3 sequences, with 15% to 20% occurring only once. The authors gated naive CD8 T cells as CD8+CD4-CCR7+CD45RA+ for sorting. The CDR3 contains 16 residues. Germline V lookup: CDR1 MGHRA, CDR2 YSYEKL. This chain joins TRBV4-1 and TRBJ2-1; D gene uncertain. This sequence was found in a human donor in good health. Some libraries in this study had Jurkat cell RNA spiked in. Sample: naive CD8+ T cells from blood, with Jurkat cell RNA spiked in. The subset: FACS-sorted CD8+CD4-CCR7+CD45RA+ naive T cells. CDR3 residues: CASSQDSLGPYNERFF. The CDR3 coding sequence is TGCGCCAGCAGCCAAGATAGTTTGGGCCCCTACAATGAGCGGTTCTTC.